This entry concerns a single TCR beta chain. The CDR3 does not close with the conserved phenylalanine or tryptophan, likely indicating a read error. Each CDR3 protein is one row after TCRdb ran MiXCR on the RT-PCR reads. This table holds 550,000 to 750,000 distinct CDR3 sequences, 12% to 15% found once. J was trimmed by 1 base and V by 4 bases; bases with no gene match: 7. Per the germline V gene, CDR1 is SGHTA and CDR2 is FQGNSA. The CDR3 totals 15 residues. The clonotype originates from a female donor in good health, serving as a healthy control. Input material: memory CD4+ T cells from blood. The rearrangement joins TRBV7-2 to TRBJ2-7; 7 bases are a match to TRBD1. CDR3: CASSWEGQVSYEQYL. CDR3 nucleotides: TGTGCCAGCAGCTGGGAAGGACAGGTGTCCTACGAGCAGTACTTA.